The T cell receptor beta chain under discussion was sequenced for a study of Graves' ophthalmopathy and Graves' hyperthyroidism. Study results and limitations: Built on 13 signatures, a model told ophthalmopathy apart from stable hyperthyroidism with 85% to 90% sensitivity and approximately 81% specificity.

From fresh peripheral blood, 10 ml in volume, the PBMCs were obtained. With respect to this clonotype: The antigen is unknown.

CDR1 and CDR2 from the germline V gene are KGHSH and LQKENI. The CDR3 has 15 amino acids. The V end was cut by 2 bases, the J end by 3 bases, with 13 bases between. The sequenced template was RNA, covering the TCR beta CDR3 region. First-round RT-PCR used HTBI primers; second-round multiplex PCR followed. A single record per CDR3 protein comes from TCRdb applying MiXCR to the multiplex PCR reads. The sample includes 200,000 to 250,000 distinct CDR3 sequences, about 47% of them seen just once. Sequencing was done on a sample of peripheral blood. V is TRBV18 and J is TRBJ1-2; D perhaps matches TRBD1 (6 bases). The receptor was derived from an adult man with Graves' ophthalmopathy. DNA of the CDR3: TGTGCCAGCTCACCATCCCAAGGGGGAGACTATGGCTACACCTTC. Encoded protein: CASSPSQGGDYGYTF. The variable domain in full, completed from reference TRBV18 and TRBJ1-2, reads NAGVMQNPRHLVRRRGQEARLRCSPMKGHSHVYWYRQLPEEGLKFMVYLQKENIIDESGMPKERFSAEFPKEGPSILRIQQVVRGDSAAYFCASSPSQGGDYGYTFGSGTRLTVV.